Listed below are T cell receptor beta chains from one sample, sequenced in a study of T cell repertoires in cytomegalovirus infection. Which antigens these TCRs recognize remains unknown. TCRdb reprocessed the reads with MiXCR, giving one entry per CDR3 protein. This sample has around 69,000 distinct CDR3 sequences, with about 30% found just once. This sample comprised CD8+ T cells from cultured PBMCs, obtained from culture after CMV antigen stimulation. Receptors were obtained from a human donor in good health (CMV status not recorded). Some clones in this sample may be carry-over from other donors' samples. Each CDR3 is given with its conserved first and last residue. A D gene is named only where the DNA matches it firmly. Expanded clones are given a class, and other clones once, few, many or no size at all.

V: TRBV10-3
size: .
length: 18
J: TRBJ2-3
D: TRBD2
CDR3: CAISGGLAGEASTDTQYF
DNA: TGTGCCATCAGTGGGGGACTAGCGGGTGAAGCTAGCACAGATACGCAGTATTTT

V: TRBV6-5
size: few
length: 17
J: TRBJ1-1
D: TRBD1
CDR3: CASSYGGQGLEVTEAFF
DNA: TGTGCCAGCAGTTACGGAGGACAGGGATTGGAGGTGACTGAAGCTTTCTTT

V: TRBV7-6
size: many
length: 15
J: TRBJ2-1
D: TRBD2
CDR3: CASSQSGGAYNEQFF
DNA: TGTGCCAGCAGCCAAAGCGGGGGAGCTTACAATGAGCAGTTCTTC

V: TRBV5-8
size: few
length: 13
J: TRBJ2-1
D: .
CDR3: CASRMGPYNEQFF
DNA: TGTGCCAGCAGAATGGGACCCTACAATGAGCAGTTCTTC

V: TRBV2
size: .
length: 16
J: TRBJ2-3
D: TRBD2
CDR3: CASSISGTSGRDTQYF
DNA: TGTGCCAGCAGCATCTCCGGGACTAGCGGGAGAGATACGCAGTATTTT

V: TRBV6-5
size: .
length: 13
J: TRBJ2-7
D: .
CDR3: CASRSGGTYEQYF
DNA: TGTGCCAGCAGATCGGGCGGTACCTACGAGCAGTACTTC

V: TRBV6-6
size: few
length: 14
J: TRBJ1-2
D: .
CDR3: CASSYSTPVYGYTF
DNA: TGTGCCAGCAGTTACTCGACGCCCGTCTATGGCTACACCTTC

V: TRBV6-2/TRBV6-3
size: .
length: 13
J: TRBJ2-7
D: .
CDR3: CASNTGNSYEQYF
DNA: TGTGCCAGCAATACGGGGAACTCCTACGAGCAGTACTTC

V: TRBV9
size: .
length: 15
J: TRBJ2-7
D: TRBD1
CDR3: CASSPSGTGTYEQYF
DNA: TGTGCCAGCAGCCCTTCCGGGACAGGGACCTACGAGCAGTACTTC

V: TRBV6-1
size: .
length: 12
J: TRBJ1-3
D: .
CDR3: CASRSSGNTIYF
DNA: TGTGCCAGCCGGAGCTCTGGAAACACCATATATTTT

V: TRBV12-3/TRBV12-4
size: .
length: 12
J: TRBJ2-2
D: .
CDR3: CASTHGAGELFF
DNA: TGTGCCAGCACCCATGGGGCCGGGGAGCTGTTTTTT

V: TRBV6-5
size: .
length: 13
J: TRBJ2-2
D: TRBD1
CDR3: CASSRTGAGELFF
DNA: TGTGCCAGCAGTCGGACAGGGGCCGGGGAGCTGTTTTTT

V: TRBV10-3
size: once
length: 13
J: TRBJ2-7
D: .
CDR3: CATGDGNSYEQYF
DNA: TGTGCCACGGGGGATGGCAACTCCTACGAGCAGTACTTC

V: TRBV5-1
size: .
length: 14
J: TRBJ2-2
D: .
CDR3: CASSLGKSTGELFF
DNA: TGCGCCAGCAGCTTGGGCAAATCTACCGGGGAGCTGTTTTTT

V: TRBV7-2
size: few
length: 15
J: TRBJ2-2
D: .
CDR3: CASSLAGVVTGELFF
DNA: TGTGCCAGCAGCTTAGCAGGGGTAGTCACCGGGGAGCTGTTTTTT

V: TRBV19
size: few
length: 16
J: TRBJ1-2
D: .
CDR3: CASSLLGGQGTEGYTF
DNA: TGTGCCAGTAGTCTTCTAGGGGGGCAGGGCACGGAAGGCTACACCTTC

V: TRBV4-1
size: many
length: 18
J: TRBJ2-5
D: TRBD2
CDR3: CASSPGLAGGPLLETQYF
DNA: TGCGCCAGCAGCCCCGGACTAGCGGGGGGGCCTCTCTTGGAGACCCAGTACTTC

V: TRBV4-2
size: medium-sized
length: 14
J: TRBJ2-3
D: .
CDR3: CASSGGESTDTQYF
DNA: TGTGCCAGCAGCGGGGGAGAAAGCACAGATACGCAGTATTTT

V: TRBV15
size: .
length: 14
J: TRBJ1-4
D: TRBD1
CDR3: CATSSDRANEKLFF
DNA: TGTGCCACCAGCAGTGACAGGGCTAATGAAAAACTGTTTTTT

V: TRBV7-9
size: once
length: 14
J: TRBJ2-7
D: .
CDR3: CASSAPEAPYEQYF
DNA: TGTGCCAGCAGCGCTCCCGAGGCCCCCTACGAGCAGTACTTC

V: TRBV9
size: .
length: 13
J: TRBJ2-5
D: .
CDR3: CASSVGVAETQYF
DNA: TGTGCCAGCAGCGTAGGGGTTGCGGAGACCCAGTACTTC

V: TRBV27
size: many
length: 13
J: TRBJ1-2
D: TRBD1
CDR3: CASVGQGANGYTF
DNA: TGTGCCAGCGTCGGGCAGGGGGCAAATGGCTACACCTTC

V: TRBV28
size: many
length: 14
J: TRBJ1-1
D: TRBD1
CDR3: CATTLGGQGAEAFF
DNA: TGTGCCACCACCTTGGGGGGACAGGGGGCTGAAGCTTTCTTT

V: TRBV11-2
size: .
length: 16
J: TRBJ2-1
D: TRBD2
CDR3: CASSPITAGLYNEQFF
DNA: TGTGCCAGCAGCCCGATCACAGCGGGACTCTACAATGAGCAGTTCTTC

V: TRBV4-1
size: many
length: 17
J: TRBJ1-1
D: .
CDR3: CASSHDARGQANTEAFF
DNA: TGCGCCAGCAGCCACGACGCGCGGGGACAAGCGAACACTGAAGCTTTCTTT

V: TRBV20-1
size: .
length: 14
J: TRBJ2-7
D: .
CDR3: CSANDGPKGYEQYF
DNA: TGCAGTGCTAATGACGGTCCTAAAGGCTACGAGCAGTACTTC

V: TRBV27
size: .
length: 13
J: TRBJ1-2
D: .
CDR3: CASRELGNDGYTF
DNA: TGTGCCAGCAGGGAGTTAGGAAATGATGGCTACACCTTC

V: TRBV18
size: many
length: 16
J: TRBJ1-5
D: .
CDR3: CASSPQGIVSNQPQHF
DNA: TGTGCCAGCTCACCACAGGGAATTGTTAGCAATCAGCCCCAGCATTTT

V: TRBV11-2
size: many
length: 19
J: TRBJ2-7
D: .
CDR3: CASSLDITIDAGPPYEQYF
DNA: TGTGCCAGCAGCTTAGACATAACTATCGACGCCGGGCCCCCCTACGAGCAGTACTTC

V: TRBV7-3
size: many
length: 15
J: TRBJ1-2
D: TRBD1
CDR3: CASSPGTGNYMGYTF
DNA: TGTGCCAGCAGCCCCGGGACAGGGAATTATATGGGCTACACCTTC

V: TRBV6-2/TRBV6-3
size: .
length: 16
J: TRBJ2-3
D: .
CDR3: CASSYSRGDPTNTQYF
DNA: TGTGCCAGCAGTTACTCGAGGGGCGATCCCACGAATACGCAGTATTTT

V: TRBV7-9
size: few
length: 15
J: TRBJ2-7
D: TRBD1
CDR3: CASSLAHRGQWEQYF
DNA: TGTGCCAGCAGCTTAGCCCACAGGGGGCAATGGGAGCAGTACTTC

V: TRBV4-3
size: .
length: 16
J: TRBJ2-3
D: TRBD1
CDR3: CASSQDPYRGVDTQYF
DNA: TGCGCCAGCAGCCAAGATCCGTACAGGGGGGTAGATACGCAGTATTTT

V: TRBV12-3/TRBV12-4
size: many
length: 12
J: TRBJ1-3
D: .
CDR3: CASRVRGNTIYF
DNA: TGTGCCAGCAGAGTCCGTGGAAACACCATATATTTT

V: TRBV19
size: .
length: 18
J: TRBJ2-2
D: TRBD1
CDR3: CASRSNDRGLGSFGELFF
DNA: TGTGCCAGTAGGTCGAACGACAGGGGGCTAGGAAGTTTCGGGGAGCTGTTTTTT

V: TRBV2
size: .
length: 13
J: TRBJ1-1
D: TRBD1
CDR3: CASTPGQGFEAFF
DNA: TGTGCCAGCACCCCGGGACAGGGTTTTGAAGCTTTCTTT

V: TRBV19
size: .
length: 16
J: TRBJ2-7
D: TRBD2
CDR3: CASSIWVTSGSYEQYF
DNA: TGTGCCAGTAGTATATGGGTAACTAGCGGGAGTTACGAGCAGTACTTC

V: TRBV4-1
size: few
length: 13
J: TRBJ2-5
D: TRBD1
CDR3: CASSPDRGETQYF
DNA: TGCGCCAGCAGCCCGGACAGGGGAGAGACCCAGTACTTC

V: TRBV7-9
size: few
length: 14
J: TRBJ2-7
D: TRBD2
CDR3: CASSLVGGAYEQYF
DNA: TGTGCCAGCAGCTTAGTGGGGGGGGCCTACGAGCAGTACTTC

V: TRBV27
size: .
length: 15
J: TRBJ1-2
D: TRBD1
CDR3: CASSETGALADGYTF
DNA: TGTGCCAGCAGTGAAACAGGGGCCCTAGCGGATGGCTACACCTTC

V: TRBV20-1
size: many
length: 12
J: TRBJ1-3
D: .
CDR3: CSARVDGNTIYF
DNA: TGCAGTGCTAGAGTTGATGGAAACACCATATATTTT

V: TRBV27
size: .
length: 14
J: TRBJ2-5
D: .
CDR3: CASSLQEGVKTQYF
DNA: TGTGCCAGCAGTTTACAAGAGGGGGTGAAGACCCAGTACTTC

V: TRBV6-1
size: .
length: 14
J: TRBJ2-3
D: .
CDR3: CASSEVPSTDTQYF
DNA: TGTGCCAGCAGTGAAGTTCCGAGTACAGATACGCAGTATTTT

V: TRBV4-3
size: few
length: 15
J: TRBJ1-2
D: .
CDR3: CASSQGHFPVYGYTF
DNA: TGCGCCAGCAGCCAGGGACACTTTCCCGTCTATGGCTACACCTTC

V: TRBV7-8
size: .
length: 14
J: TRBJ2-5
D: TRBD1
CDR3: CASSLRQGGETQYF
DNA: TGTGCCAGCAGCCTGCGACAGGGTGGGGAGACCCAGTACTTC

V: TRBV28
size: .
length: 18
J: TRBJ2-1
D: TRBD2
CDR3: CASSHVVGGGLADNEQFF
DNA: TGTGCCAGCAGTCACGTTGTTGGGGGAGGGCTAGCGGACAATGAGCAGTTCTTC

V: TRBV10-1
size: few
length: 17
J: TRBJ2-1
D: TRBD2
CDR3: CASSESMGLAGVNEQFF
DNA: TGCGCCAGCAGTGAGTCCATGGGACTAGCGGGAGTCAATGAGCAGTTCTTC

V: TRBV19
size: few
length: 18
J: TRBJ1-2
D: .
CDR3: CASRHDSDSLPPLYGYTF
DNA: TGTGCCAGTAGACATGATTCGGACAGTCTACCCCCTCTATATGGCTACACCTTC

V: TRBV7-9
size: few
length: 14
J: TRBJ1-4
D: .
CDR3: CASSLADGGDELFF
DNA: TGTGCCAGCAGCTTAGCGGATGGAGGGGATGAACTGTTTTTT

V: TRBV7-2
size: many
length: 16
J: TRBJ2-3
D: TRBD2
CDR3: CASSFGAGVGTDTQYF
DNA: TGTGCCAGCAGCTTTGGGGCGGGAGTGGGGACAGATACGCAGTATTTT

V: TRBV20-1
size: few
length: 15
J: TRBJ1-2
D: .
CDR3: CSARDSGFLGYGYTF
DNA: TGCAGTGCTAGAGATTCGGGGTTCTTAGGCTATGGCTACACCTTC

V: TRBV7-8
size: .
length: 12
J: TRBJ2-2
D: .
CDR3: CATRTGTGELFF
DNA: TGTGCCACCCGGACCGGAACCGGGGAGCTGTTTTTT

V: TRBV29-1
size: .
length: 14
J: TRBJ2-7
D: TRBD1
CDR3: CSVRFGTAFYEQYF
DNA: TGCAGCGTAAGGTTCGGGACAGCTTTCTACGAGCAGTACTTC